These T cell receptor beta chains were read from a single sample in a study of cytomegalovirus exposure and HLA in healthy donors. This table comes from immunoSEQ multiplex PCR, and its TCRdb copy is limited to in-frame clones, with some not included. The table records 140,000 or so clones, just over 65% of them present only once. Sequencing was performed on PBMCs. All receptors derive from an older woman in good health and CMV-seronegative. Each CDR3 is given with its conserved first and last residue. D genes are given only for firm matches. Not all rows give a size; the values are once, few, many and, for expanded clones, a class.

few NA TRBJ2-7 TRBV28 TGTGCCAGCAGTTTATTATCGACGGAGACAGGCTACGAGCAGTACTTC CASSLLSTETGYEQYF
NA TRBD2 TRBJ2-5 TRBV14 TGTGCCAGCAGCCAACTAGCGGGGGGGTCAGAGACCCAGTACTTC CASSQLAGGSETQYF
NA NA TRBJ1-4 TRBV7-2 TGTGCCAGCAGCTTAGTAAGACACGTCGATGAAAAACTGTTTTTT CASSLVRHVDEKLFF
NA TRBD1 TRBJ1-6 TRBV6-5 TGTGCCAGCAGCCCCGGGACAGGGAATTCACCCCTCCACTTT CASSPGTGNSPLHF
NA TRBD2 TRBJ2-3 TRBV7-3 TGTGCCAGCAGCTTCGGACTAGGCACAGATACGCAGTATTTT CASSFGLGTDTQYF
NA TRBD1 TRBJ1-1 TRBV19 TGTGCCAGTAGTTTCCACACAGGGGAGAGGAACACTGAAGCTTTCTTT CASSFHTGERNTEAFF
NA TRBD1 TRBJ1-2 TRBV6-5 TGTGCCAGCAGTTACCAAAGGGGGCAGTGGGACGGTTACACCTTC CASSYQRGQWDGYTF
few TRBD2 TRBJ2-1 TRBV5-1 TGCGCCAGCAGCTTGGAGGCGGGGAGGGATGAGCAGTTCTTC CASSLEAGRDEQFF
NA NA TRBJ1-4 TRBV6-6 TGTGCCAGCAGTTCCCTCGGGTTGGTTGGGGAAAAACTGTTTTTT CASSSLGLVGEKLFF
NA NA TRBJ1-1 TRBV9 TGTGCCAGCAGCCCCCAGGAGCTGGGAGGTGCTGAAGCTTTCTTT CASSPQELGGAEAFF
NA TRBD2 TRBJ2-3 TRBV14 TGTGCCAGCAGCCAGAGAGCGGGGGGGTTTGATACGCAGTATTTT CASSQRAGGFDTQYF
NA NA TRBJ2-1 TRBV7-9 TGTGCCAGCAGCTTAGATGGCGGGGGCCTCAATGAGCAGTTCTTC CASSLDGGGLNEQFF
NA NA TRBJ2-3 TRBV6-4 TGTGCCAGCAGTGAGCAGGGCTACACAGATACGCAGTATTTT CASSEQGYTDTQYF
few NA TRBJ2-7 TRBV7-2 TGTGCCAGCAGCTTAGCCCCATTCTACGAGCAGTACTTC CASSLAPFYEQYF
once TRBD1 TRBJ1-5 TRBV28 TGTGCCAGCAGTTTATTGATGGGCAGGGGGCTCTATCAGCCCCAGCATTTT CASSLLMGRGLYQPQHF
NA TRBD1 TRBJ1-1 TRBV7-8 TGTGCCAGCAGCTTAGCGGGCCAACAGGGGGCAGGTACTGAAGCTTTCTTT CASSLAGQQGAGTEAFF
NA TRBD2 TRBJ2-7 TRBV27 TGTGCCACCAAAAGCGGGGGGAGCTCCTACGAGCAGTACTTC CATKSGGSSYEQYF
once NA TRBJ1-5 TRBV2 TGTGCCAGCAGTGAACGGCTTCCTAGTCAGCCCCAGCATTTT CASSERLPSQPQHF
NA NA TRBJ1-1 TRBV6-4 TGTGCCAGCTCCCAGAGCTACGGGGTCACTGAAGCTTTCTTT CASSQSYGVTEAFF
NA NA TRBJ2-3 TRBV9 TGTGCCAGCAGCGTAGCTCTCCGTTCTAGCACAGATACGCAGTATTTT CASSVALRSSTDTQYF
NA NA TRBJ2-3 TRBV9 TGTGCCAGCAGCGCAGGGGGGCATAGCACAGATACGCAGTATTTT CASSAGGHSTDTQYF
NA NA TRBJ1-2 TRBV2 TGTGCCAGCAGAGAGAGGACGACGGGATATGGCTACACCTTC CASRERTTGYGYTF
NA TRBD2 TRBJ2-1 TRBV5-1 TGCGCCTCTTCCCGACTAGCGGGGTCCTACAATGAGCAGTTCTTC CASSRLAGSYNEQFF
NA NA TRBJ1-2 TRBV29-1 TGCAGCGTCGCGGGGGACTATGGCTACACCTTC CSVAGDYGYTF
NA NA TRBJ2-3 TRBV6-5 TGTGCCAGCAGAAGGGGAAACACAGATACGCAGTATTTT CASRRGNTDTQYF
NA TRBD1 TRBJ2-2 TRBV7-3 TGTGCCAGCAGAGGAGGACAGGGGAGTTCCGGGGAGCTGTTTTTT CASRGGQGSSGELFF
NA NA TRBJ2-1 TRBV5-4 TGTGCCAGCAGCTTGGGGGCGATCTCCTACAATGAGCAGTTCTTC CASSLGAISYNEQFF